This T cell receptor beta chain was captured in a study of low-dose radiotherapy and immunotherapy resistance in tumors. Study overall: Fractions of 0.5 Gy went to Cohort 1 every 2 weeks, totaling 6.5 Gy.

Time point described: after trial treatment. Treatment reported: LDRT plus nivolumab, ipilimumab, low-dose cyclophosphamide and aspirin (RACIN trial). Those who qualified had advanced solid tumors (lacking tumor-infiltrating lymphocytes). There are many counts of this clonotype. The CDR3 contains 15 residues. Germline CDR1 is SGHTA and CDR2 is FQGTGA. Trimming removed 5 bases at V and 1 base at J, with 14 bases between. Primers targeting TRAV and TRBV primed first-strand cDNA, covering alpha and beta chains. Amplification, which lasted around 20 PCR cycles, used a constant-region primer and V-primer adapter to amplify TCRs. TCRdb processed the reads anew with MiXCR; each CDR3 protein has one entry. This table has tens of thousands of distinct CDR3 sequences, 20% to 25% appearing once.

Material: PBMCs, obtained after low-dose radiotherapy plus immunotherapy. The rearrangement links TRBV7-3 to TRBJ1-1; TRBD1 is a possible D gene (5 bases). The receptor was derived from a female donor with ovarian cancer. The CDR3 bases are TGTGCCAGCAGCGTGGACATGGGGACGAACACTGAAGCTTTCTTT. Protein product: CASSVDMGTNTEAFF.